Each of the 32 T cell receptor beta chains below was sequenced from the same sample in a study of tumor-infiltrating lymphocytes in primary liver carcinoma. Total RNA (around 0.45 ug) served as template for TCR beta cDNA synthesis primed by a constant-region primer. Three nested multiplex PCR rounds, a slightly modified ARM-PCR method, built the TCR beta libraries. The opening two PCR rounds, 10 cycles each, paired TRBV1-TRBV30 forward primers with a C-beta reverse primer. TCRdb re-called the multiplex PCR reads with MiXCR, one entry per CDR3 protein. The sample has fewer than 250,000 distinct CDR3 sequences, just under 85% seen once. Co-extracted RNA and DNA came from roughly 21-30 mg of unsorted bulk tissue. The sequenced sample consisted of tumor tissue from primary liver carcinoma. The receptors originated from a man aged 35-49 years with primary liver carcinoma and hepatitis B virus infection.

Concerning this clonotype: One end of the junction varies from germline; a read error may be responsible. V usage is TRBV10-3 and J usage is TRBJ2-3; 8 bases are shared with TRBD2. There are 14 residues in the CDR3. Germline values: CDR1 ENHRY, CDR2 SYGVKD. This CDR3 reads CAISEPGGEGTHYF. The CDR3 DNA reads as TGTGCAATCAGTGAGCCGGGAGGGGAGGGTACGCATTATTTT.

Remarks on this clonotype: The germline gene is not matched at one end of the junction; a read error may be the cause. This chain joins TRBV11-2 and TRBJ2-7; 12 bases align to TRBD2. CDR1 is SGHAT and CDR2 is FQNNGV in the germline V gene. The CDR3 extends over 16 amino acids. For the CDR3, the DNA is TGTACCAGCGACTTGCGGACTAGCGGGGTCTCCTACGAGCAGTACTTC. It encodes CTSDLRTSGVSYEQYF.

This clonotype was counted only a few times. Relative to the germline gene, one junction end is altered; a read error may explain this. This chain links TRBV11-1 with TRBJ2-7; tentatively, D is TRBD2 (6 bases). The CDR3 has 15 residues. Germline V gene data show CDR1 as SGHAT and CDR2 as FQDESV (reference sequence). CDR3 DNA sequence: TGTGCTAGCAGCTCATCTCGGGAGTCCTCATACGAGCAGTACTTT. Translation gives CASSSSRESSYEQYF.

Worth noting for this clonotype: The junction departs from the called germline gene at one end, perhaps through a read error. The chain couples TRBV6-2 or TRBV6-3 to TRBJ2-3; the D gene is possibly TRBD2 (5 bases). Germline loops: CDR1 MNHEY, CDR2 SVGEGT. This CDR3 comprises 12 residues. The CDR3 loop is CASSFSADTQYF. CDR3 sequence (DNA): TGTGCCAGCAGTTTTAGCGCAGATACACAGTATTTT.

To note about this clonotype: The germline gene is not matched at one end of the junction; a read error may be the cause. This chain links TRBV11-2 with TRBJ2-7; D uncertain. The CDR3 has 16 amino acids. In germline, CDR1 is SGHAT, CDR2 FQNNGV. The CDR3, as DNA: TGTGACAACAGCCCAGTCATGGTGATGGGGTCCTACGAGCACTACTTC. Amino acids: CDNSPVMVMGSYEHYF. The full variable domain, in which reference TRBV11-2 and TRBJ2-7 provide the parts outside the CDR3, is EAGVAQSPRYKIIEKRQSVAFWCNPISGHATLYWYQQILGQGPKLLIQFQNNGVVDDSQLPKDRFSAERLKGVDSTLKIQPAKLEDSAVYLCDNSPVMVMGSYEHYFGPGTRLTVT.

Concerning this clonotype itself: Because the CDR3 is missing its conserved closing phenylalanine or tryptophan, this is likely a read error. The J gene is TRBJ2-1, the V gene TRBV29-1; 9 bases are shared with TRBD2. The CDR3 is 13 amino acids. From germline, CDR1 is SQVTM and CDR2 ANQGSEA. CDR3 amino acids: CNGTSRKLYEQFL. The CDR3 nucleotides read TGCAACGGGACTAGCAGGAAGCTCTATGAGCAGTTCCTC.

The chain combines TRBV6-1 with TRBJ2-1, with 10 bases lining up with TRBD1. This CDR3 has 15 residues. Germline CDR1 reads MNHNS; CDR2 reads SASEGT. CDR3 DNA: TGTATCAGCAGTGAGGGGACAGGGGAATCCAATGAGCAGTTCTTC. It specifies CISSEGTGESNEQFF.

Details on this clonotype: Compared with germline, one end of the junction differs, possibly owing to a read error. The chain uses TRBV6-1 and TRBJ2-7; 8 nucleotides agree with TRBD2. Germline lookup yields CDR1 MNHNS and CDR2 SASEGT. CDR3 length equals 15 residues. The CDR3 loop reads CGSMDLSGTSYEQYF. CDR3 nucleotide sequence: TGTGGCAGCATGGACCTTAGCGGGACCTCCTACGAGCAGTACTTC.

A word on this clonotype: At one of its ends the junction is not consistent with the germline gene, which may arise from a read error. The chain links TRBV4-3 to TRBJ1-1; D possibly corresponds to TRBD1 (6 bases). Germline lookup yields CDR1 LGHNA and CDR2 YSLEER. CDR3 length: 15 amino acids. DNA for the CDR3: TGCGCCAGTAGCCAAACACAGGGTGGGTCCACGGAAGTTTTCTTT. Translation gives CASSQTQGGSTEVFF.

Notes on this clonotype: Compared with germline, one end of the junction differs, possibly owing to a read error. The V call is TRBV29-1, the J call TRBJ2-5; the match to TRBD1 covers 10 bases. The CDR3 extends over 15 amino acids. The germline CDR1 and CDR2 sequences are SQVTM and ANQGSEA. In DNA form, the CDR3 reads TGTAGCGTCCGAGTCCCGGGACAGGGGATTGAGACCCAGTGCTTC. Protein product: CSVRVPGQGIETQCF. Drawing the rest from reference TRBV29-1 and TRBJ2-5, the complete variable domain is SAVISQKPSRDICQRGTSLTIQCQVDSQVTMMFWYRQQPGQSLTLIATANQGSEATYESGFVIDKFPISRPNLTFSTLTVSNMSPEDSSIYLCSVRVPGQGIETQCFGPGTRLLVL.

V is TRBV10-2 and J is TRBJ2-3, with 9 bases fitting TRBD2. Trimming took 7 bases from V and 14 from J; bases not matched to a gene: 10. The CDR3 is 12 residues long. Per the germline V gene, CDR1 is WSHSY and CDR2 is SAAADI. The CDR3 DNA reads as TGCGCCAGCAACCACAGTAGCGGGAGAACGTATTTT. It yields the protein CASNHSSGRTYF.

As concerns this clonotype: A much larger clone lies a single base off, so this may be a read error. The chain's CDR3 is CSAMRDIRVGEQFF. For the CDR3, the DNA is TGCAGTGCCATGCGGGACATAAGGGTTGGTGAGCAGTTCTTC. The V and J genes are TRBV20-1 and TRBJ2-1; the D call may be TRBD1 or TRBD2 (6 bases each). Trimming removed 6 bases at V and 9 bases at J, with 21 bases between. Per the germline V gene, CDR1 is DFQATT and CDR2 is SNEGSKA (reference sequence). The CDR3 totals 14 residues.

Comments on this clonotype: One end of the junction varies from germline; a read error may be responsible. This chain links TRBV5-1 with TRBJ2-3, with 7 bases that match TRBD1. Germline CDR1 reads SGHRS; CDR2 reads YFSETQ. CDR3 length: 20 amino acids. CDR3 DNA sequence: TGCGCCTGCAGACTTTCAGGGGGTGGCCCTGCGCTGCCTAGCACAGATACGCAGTATTTT. Translating it yields CACRLSGGGPALPSTDTQYF.

Details on this clonotype: A much larger clone lies one base from this, so it may be a read error. The CDR3 sequence: CAGSRGTSAHEQYF. The CDR3 DNA reads TGTGCCGGCAGCCGCGGGACTAGCGCCCACGAGCAGTACTTC. The chain has TRBV6-1 and TRBJ2-7, with 10 bases fitting TRBD2. Germline V gene data show CDR1 as MNHNS and CDR2 as SASEGT. The CDR3 runs 14 residues.

With respect to this clonotype: An end of the junction does not agree with germline; a read error may underlie this. This rearrangement joins TRBV5-4 to TRBJ2-3, with 10 bases fitting TRBD2. The CDR3 is made up of 15 amino acids. The germline V gene encodes CDR1 SGHNT and CDR2 YYREEE (reference sequence). CDR3 in amino acids: CDSSLLQREGDTQYF. CDR3 in DNA: TGTGACAGCAGCCTTCTACAGCGGGAGGGAGATACGCAGTATTTT.

On this clonotype itself: Germline and junction disagree at one end, which may indicate a read error. The chain has TRBV2 and TRBJ2-2; D may correspond to TRBD1 or TRBD2 (5 bases each). Germline assignment: CDR1 SNHLY and CDR2 FYNNEI. The CDR3 runs to 15 residues. The CDR3 nucleotides read TGTGTCAGCAGCCCGACAGTCTCGAACACCGGGGAGCAGTTTTTT. Its protein is CVSSPTVSNTGEQFF. The full variable domain, completed using reference TRBV2 and TRBJ2-2, is EPEVTQTPSHQVTQMGQEVILRCVPISNHLYFYWYRQILGQKVEFLVSFYNNEISEKSEIFDDQFSVERPDGSNFTLKIRSTKLEDSAMYFCVSSPTVSNTGEQFFGEGSRLTVL.

This clonotype was found a few times. One base away lies a much larger clone, so this may be a sequencing read error. The chain recombines TRBV5-1 with TRBJ2-3; D gene unclear. The CDR3 covers 16 residues. Germline lookup yields CDR1 SGHRS and CDR2 YFSETQ. The CDR3 DNA sequence: TGCACCAGCAGCTTGAGGACGGGCGGCAGCACAGATACGCAGTATTTT. Translation gives CTSSLRTGGSTDTQYF.

As to this clonotype: At one of its ends the junction is not consistent with the germline gene, which may arise from a read error. The chain recombines TRBV4-1 with TRBJ2-5; 14 bases align to TRBD2. Germline CDR1 reads MGHRA; CDR2 reads YSYEKL. The CDR3 extends over 18 amino acids. The CDR3 DNA reads TGTGCCAGCAACCTAATGACTAGCGGGAGGGCCGGATCGGAGACCCAGTACTTC. This encodes CASNLMTSGRAGSETQYF.

As regards this clonotype: A read error is possible here, since a much larger clone lies one base away. This chain joins TRBV7-9 and TRBJ1-2, with D unclear. Germline V lookup: CDR1 SEHNR, CDR2 FQNEAQ (reference sequence). This CDR3 contains 12 residues. The CDR3 region has the DNA TGTGCCAGCAGCTTAGGGAACTATGGCTCCACCTTC. This sequence encodes CASSLGNYGSTF.

Regarding this clonotype: One end of the junction does not line up with germline, which may come from a read error. V and J are TRBV29-1 and TRBJ2-2; perhaps D is TRBD1 or TRBD2 (5 bases each). The CDR3 sequence is 16 residues long. In germline, CDR1 is SQVTM, CDR2 ANQGSEA. The CDR3 here is CSVENPLGTNIGELFF. CDR3 in DNA: TGCAGTGTTGAAAACCCCCTGGGGACCAACATCGGGGAGCTGTTTTTT.

For this clonotype: An end of the junction does not agree with germline; a read error may underlie this. The chain recombines TRBV29-1 with TRBJ1-1; D ambiguous. The CDR3 totals 15 residues. Germline V CDR1 and CDR2: SQVTM, ANQGSEA. The chain's CDR3 is CGVRAGWEMNTEAFF. Written as DNA, the CDR3 is TGCGGCGTTCGGGCGGGGTGGGAAATGAACACTGAAGCGTTCTTT.

This clonotype was counted between two and nine times. At one end the junction does not follow the germline gene, possibly because of a read error. The V and J genes are TRBV10-1 and TRBJ2-5, with D unclear. CDR1 WNHNN and CDR2 SYGVQD come from the germline V gene (reference sequence). The CDR3 has 14 residues. This CDR3 is CANSETVTSETQYF. CDR3 DNA: TGCGCCAATAGTGAAACCGTAACCTCGGAGACCCAGTATTTC.

This clonotype appeared a single time. A much larger clone lies one base from this, so it may be a read error. This chain connects TRBV7-9 to TRBJ2-4; D is uncertain. V was cut by 3 bases and J by 4 bases, with 4 bases left in between. The CDR3 spans 12 residues. Per germline, CDR1 SEHNR and CDR2 FQNEAQ (reference sequence). As DNA, the CDR3 is TGTGCCAGCAGCTTCCCAAAAAACATTCAGTACTTC. Translated, it gives CASSFPKNIQYF.

In this sample, this clonotype turned up a few times. The rearrangement links TRBV19 to TRBJ2-2; D may be TRBD2 (6 bases). This CDR3 is built from 13 residues. V lost 6 bases, J lost 17 bases, and 22 bases lay in between. Germline V gene data show CDR1 as LNHDA and CDR2 as SQIVND (reference sequence). The CDR3 DNA reads TGTGCCAGTAGAGAGGGCCTGGGCGGGGATCTTTTTTTT. Protein: CASREGLGGDLFF.

As to this clonotype: Sequence at one end of the junction differs from germline and may be a read error. The rearrangement joins TRBV12-3 or TRBV12-4 to TRBJ1-4; possibly TRBD1 for D (5 bases). This CDR3 comprises 15 residues. Written as DNA, the CDR3 is TGTGTCAGCAGTTTCAGTCTGGGGGGGAATGAAATACTGTTTTTT. This codes for CVSSFSLGGNEILFF.

This clonotype occurred a few times. At one boundary the junction diverges from the germline segment, which might be a read error. The chain combines TRBV11-3 with TRBJ1-5, with D possibly matching TRBD1 (5 bases). This CDR3 contains 15 residues. Germline V CDR1 and CDR2: SGHNT, YENEEA. CDR3 amino acids: CASSLDLGVAQPQQF. Written as DNA, the CDR3 is TGTGCTAGTAGCTTAGATCTGGGGGTGGCTCAGCCCCAACAGTTT.

Comment on this clonotype: The CDR3 ends on some other residue instead of the conserved phenylalanine or tryptophan, so this is likely a read error. The chain employs TRBV4-1 and TRBJ2-1; D gene ambiguous. Trimming shortened V by 1 base and J by 4 bases, and 11 bases separated the two germline ends. The germline V gene has CDR1 MGHRA and CDR2 YSYEKL. This CDR3 region has 15 residues. The CDR3 reads CASSQAETAYNEQFI. The CDR3 DNA reads as TGCGCCAGCAGCCAAGCCGAGACTGCATACAATGAGCAGTTCATC.

A word on this clonotype: Sequence at one end of the junction differs from germline and may be a read error. The chain joins TRBV4-3 to TRBJ2-7, with D maybe TRBD2 (6 bases). Germline CDR1 reads LGHNA; CDR2 reads YSLEER. This CDR3 spans 16 amino acids. CDR3 sequence: CTSSLHLGSSDYEQYF. The CDR3 DNA sequence: TGCACCAGCAGCCTCCACCTTGGGAGTTCGGACTACGAGCAATACTTC.

This clonotype was seen once. At one boundary the junction diverges from the germline segment, which might be a read error. The chain joins TRBV6-5 to TRBJ2-6; TRBD1 is a possible D gene (5 bases). CDR1 is MNHEY, CDR2 SVGAGI, per germline. CDR3 length: 19 amino acids. The CDR3 sequence is CANSRPWAGPLSRANILTF. The CDR3 DNA sequence: TGCGCCAACAGCCGACCCTGGGCAGGGCCCTTATCTAGGGCCAACATCCTGACTTTC.

The rearrangement joins TRBV12-3 or TRBV12-4 to TRBJ1-2; D remains ambiguous. CDR3 size: 12 residues. Trimming removed 2 bases from V and 10 bases from J, with 11 bases in between. This chain's CDR3 is CASSLPGIDYTF. The CDR3 region has the DNA TGTGCCAGCAGTTTACCTGGGATCGACTACACCTTC.

Concerning this clonotype: In this CDR3 the conserved last residue, phenylalanine or tryptophan, is missing, so a read error is likely. V is TRBV11-1 and J is TRBJ2-7; tentatively, D is TRBD2 (5 bases). The CDR3 sequence is 17 residues long. The V and J ends lost 9 bases and 0 bases respectively, with 24 bases between them. Germline-derived CDR1 and CDR2 are SGHAT and FQDESV (reference sequence). This chain's CDR3 is CASRLGPAGESSYEQYL. DNA for the CDR3: TGTGCCAGTAGATTAGGGCCGGCGGGTGAAAGCTCCTACGAGCAGTACCTC.

Turning to this clonotype: Sequence at one end of the junction differs from germline and may be a read error. The V gene is TRBV29-1, the J gene TRBJ2-1; no definite D call. The CDR3 runs to 14 residues. Germline V CDR1 and CDR2: SQVTM, ANQGSEA. CDR3 region: CSVALGETYNEHCF. The CDR3 DNA follows: TGCAGCGTTGCCCTCGGTGAAACCTACAATGAGCATTGTTTC.